The 8 T cell receptor beta chains below were found in one sample sequenced in a study of circulating and synovial CD4+ cells in juvenile arthritis. Generated by immunoSEQ multiplex PCR, the TCRdb table keeps only in-frame clones and is missing some. The profile covers over 30,000 clones, with 90% to 95% appearing a single time and approximately 0.16% taken by the ten largest. Sequenced: CD4+ T cells from blood. These receptors came from a human donor with juvenile idiopathic arthritis.

The chain carries TRBV5-1 and TRBJ2-1; 9 bases map to TRBD1. V shed 6 bases and J 6 bases; nucleotides not matched to a gene: 13. The CDR3 is 16 amino acids. Germline V gives CDR1 SGHRS, CDR2 YFSETQ. In nucleotides, the CDR3 is TGCGCCAGCATCGGAAATTCCGGGACAGGGTTCAATGAGCAGTTCTTC. It codes for CASIGNSGTGFNEQFF.

The genes are TRBV6-4 and TRBJ2-7, with TRBD2 as a possible D gene (6 bases). CDR1 and CDR2 (germline): MRHNA, SNTAGT. This CDR3 spans 15 amino acids. Trimming pared 1 base from V and 1 base from J, leaving 11 bases between. In DNA, the CDR3 is TGTGCCAGCAGTGACTGGGGGACTGATTCCTACGAGCAGTACTTC. Protein product: CASSDWGTDSYEQYF.

This clone is a singleton in its sample. This sequence joins TRBV7-9 and TRBJ1-1; D ambiguous. CDR1 SEHNR and CDR2 FQNEAQ come from the germline V gene (reference sequence). CDR3 length: 14 residues. Trimming shortened V by 5 bases and J by 3 bases, and 13 bases separated the two germline ends. CDR3 DNA: TGTGCCAGCAGCCCCACCCTAACAGACACTGAAGCTTTCTTT. As protein: CASSPTLTDTEAFF.

The V call is TRBV13, the J call TRBJ2-2; 9 bases are shared with TRBD2. Trimming at V came to 5 bases and at J to 1 base, leaving 5 bases not matched to a gene. The CDR3 runs to 16 residues. CDR1 is PRHDT and CDR2 is FYEKMQ in the germline V gene (reference sequence). CDR3 in amino acids: CASSEYSGGNTGELFF. CDR3 nucleotides: TGTGCCAGCAGCGAATATAGCGGGGGGAACACCGGGGAGCTGTTTTTT.

The count of this clone is one. This sequence joins TRBV29-1 and TRBJ2-5; 7 nucleotides align to TRBD1. This CDR3 spans 14 amino acids. Germline assignment: CDR1 SQVTM and CDR2 ANQGSEA. V shed 3 bases and J 5 bases; nucleotides not matched to a gene: 9. The CDR3: CSVDLVQGQETQYF. CDR3 sequence (DNA): TGCAGCGTTGATTTGGTACAGGGGCAGGAGACCCAGTACTTC.

The gene calls are TRBV5-5 and TRBJ1-1; 9 nucleotides agree with TRBD1. Germline V gene lookup returns CDR1 SGHKS and CDR2 YYEKEE (reference sequence). J lost 0 bases, V lost 4 bases, and 4 bases had no gene match. The CDR3 is 15 residues long. Written as DNA, the CDR3 is TGTGCCAGCAGCCTACGGACAGGGGTGAACACTGAAGCTTTCTTT. It codes for CASSLRTGVNTEAFF.

The rearrangement uses TRBV28 and TRBJ1-5; D uncertain. The CDR3 sequence is 11 residues long. CDR1 MDHEN and CDR2 SYDVKM come from the germline V gene. Trimming took off 6 bases at V and 6 bases at J, with 6 bases between the two ends. The CDR3 loop is CASSSVQPQHF. CDR3 DNA sequence: TGTGCCAGCAGCTCCGTTCAGCCCCAGCATTTT.

J is TRBJ2-7 and V is TRBV7-2, with 8 nucleotides matching TRBD2. Germline V gene lookup returns CDR1 SGHTA and CDR2 FQGNSA. The CDR3 is 14 amino acids. The V segment lost 7 bases and the J segment 3 bases; nucleotides outside the gene matches: 8. CDR3 region: CASTASGSSYEQYF. DNA for the CDR3: TGTGCCAGCACCGCAAGCGGGAGTAGCTACGAGCAGTACTTC.